The 21 T cell receptor beta chains listed next were all sequenced from one sample in a study of beta chain features in type 1 diabetes. Which antigens these TCRs recognize remains unknown. Sequenced material consisted of expressed TCRB transcripts (all of the isolated RNA was reverse transcribed). Sequenced by immunoSEQ multiplex PCR; TCRdb stores in-frame clones only, minus some. The sample contains 300,000 or so clones, about 13% of which appear only once. Regarding the study as a whole: Researchers report that Type 1 diabetes patients had moderately but significantly shorter TCRB CDR3s across all four CD4+ subsets.

Sample: naive CD4+ T cells from blood. The source is a woman aged 18-29 years with type 1 diabetes.

This clone was counted between two and nine times. The chain uses TRBV21-1 and TRBJ2-5; the DNA was not used to check the table's D call, TRBD2. TRBV21-1 is termed a pseudogene. The CDR3 runs 18 residues. CDR3 nucleotides: TGTGCCAGCAGCAGCCTAGGACTAGCGGGAGGGAGTGAAGAGACCCAGTACTTC. Its translation is CASSSLGLAGGSEETQYF.

This chain links TRBV28 with TRBJ2-7; no clear D. V lost 3 bases and J lost 2, with 5 bases in between. Germline assignment: CDR1 MDHEN and CDR2 SYDVKM. This CDR3 region has 12 residues. CDR3 DNA: TGTGCCAGCAGTTTGGCCCCCTACGAGCAGTACTTC. As protein: CASSLAPYEQYF.

This chain uses TRBV4-1 with TRBJ2-7; 7 bases are shared with TRBD1. This CDR3 is built from 14 residues. Germline V gives CDR1 MGHRA, CDR2 YSYEKL. Losses at the gene ends were 5 bases for V and 2 bases for J; bases not matched to a gene: 6. CDR3 region: CASSIMQGAYEQYV. As DNA, the CDR3 is TGCGCCAGCAGCATCATGCAGGGGGCCTACGAGCAGTACGTC.

This clone was detected a few times. Other DNA sequences in this sample translate to the same CDR3. The gene calls are TRBV2 and TRBJ2-5; TRBD2 matches at 10 bases. Trimming took 4 bases from V and 4 from J; bases not matched to a gene: 3. This CDR3 contains 14 residues. The germline CDR1 and CDR2 sequences are SNHLY and FYNNEI. The CDR3: CASSVRLAGETQYF. As DNA, the CDR3 is TGTGCCAGCAGTGTTAGACTAGCGGGAGAGACCCAGTACTTC.

The chain employs TRBV6-5 and TRBJ1-2, with D possibly matching TRBD1 (6 bases). Germline V gene data show CDR1 as MNHEY and CDR2 as SVGAGI. CDR3 length: 15 residues. V was trimmed by 5 bases and J by 7 bases, leaving 20 bases between them. This chain's CDR3 is CASSRSSQGPFGYTF. CDR3 DNA: TGTGCCAGCAGTCGATCTTCACAGGGACCTTTTGGCTACACCTTC.

V and J are TRBV28 and TRBJ2-2; D is uncertain. The CDR3 contains 13 residues. V lost 7 bases, J lost 1 base, and 7 bases lay in between. CDR1 and CDR2 (germline): MDHEN, SYDVKM. DNA for the CDR3: TGTGCCAGCATCTACGGGAACACCGGGGAGCTGTTTTTT. Encoded protein: CASIYGNTGELFF.

Note on this clone: This CDR3 is also generated by other DNA sequences in the sample. The chain has TRBV29-1 and TRBJ1-1, with D possibly being TRBD1 (6 bases). The germline V gene has CDR1 SQVTM and CDR2 ANQGSEA. Deletions cut 4 bases from V and 0 bases from J, with 9 bases between. There are 13 residues in the CDR3. DNA of the CDR3: TGCAGCGTTGTCAGGGGCATGAACACTGAAGCTTTCTTT. This encodes CSVVRGMNTEAFF.

This clone was seen a few times. The genes are TRBV27 and TRBJ2-3, with a tentative D call TRBD2 (6 bases). The CDR3 runs to 15 residues. V was trimmed by 3 bases and J by 0 bases, leaving 10 bases between them. The V gene's germline CDR1 is MNHEY and CDR2 SMNVEV (reference sequence). CDR3 residues: CASSLRGTSTDTQYF. The CDR3, as DNA: TGTGCCAGCAGTTTGCGGGGAACTAGCACAGATACGCAGTATTTT.

The sample holds many counts of this clone. CDR3 protein: CSSQGGDTQYF. The CDR3 coding sequence is TGCAGCTCCCAGGGAGGGGATACGCAGTATTTT. The rearrangement joins TRBV29-1 to TRBJ2-3, with 7 positions matching TRBD2. CDR3 length equals 11 residues. V gave up 8 bases and J gave up 6 bases; unmatched junction bases: 5. Per germline, CDR1 SQVTM and CDR2 ANQGSEA.

V usage is TRBV18 and J usage is TRBJ1-1; no reliable D call. V lost 2 bases and J lost 1, with 14 bases in between. This CDR3 is built from 16 residues. CDR1 is KGHSH and CDR2 is LQKENI in the germline V gene. The CDR3 reads CASSPSQVRGNTEAFF. In nucleotides, the CDR3 is TGTGCCAGCTCACCATCGCAGGTCCGTGGGAACACTGAAGCTTTCTTT.

This clone occurred a few times. The chain links TRBV6-4 to TRBJ2-7; D gene ambiguous. Trimming left V 3 bases short and J 3 bases short, with 15 bases between. The CDR3 length is 15 residues. Germline V gene lookup returns CDR1 MRHNA and CDR2 SNTAGT. CDR3 DNA: TGTGCCAGCAGTGATCCGATCCTAGGTTTCTACGAGCAGTACGTC. This sequence encodes CASSDPILGFYEQYV.

This clone turned up a few times. V is TRBV6-5 and J is TRBJ1-1; 8 bases match TRBD1. From germline, CDR1 is MNHEY and CDR2 SVGAGI. This CDR3 has 16 amino acids. V was pared by 2 bases and J by 0 bases, with 5 bases of the junction left unmatched. The chain's CDR3 is CASSYQTGALNTEAFF. The DNA of the CDR3 is TGTGCCAGCAGTTACCAGACAGGGGCTCTGAACACTGAAGCTTTCTTT.

This clone was detected a few times. The chain is built from TRBV2 and TRBJ2-1; 10 bases fit TRBD2. From germline, CDR1 is SNHLY and CDR2 FYNNEI. The CDR3 is 17 residues long. J lost 4 bases, V lost 7 bases, and 13 bases had no gene match. The CDR3 DNA reads TGTGCCAGCAAGCGGCTAGCGGGAGTAACGGGTTACAATGAGCAGTTCTTC. The encoded protein is CASKRLAGVTGYNEQFF.

The rearrangement links TRBV30 to TRBJ1-4, with TRBD1 matching over 9 bases. Per germline, CDR1 GTSNPN and CDR2 SVGIG (reference sequence). This CDR3 is 16 amino acids long. V was pared by 2 bases and J by 2 bases, with 6 bases of the junction left unmatched. The CDR3 spells CAWSPKGQGTNEKLFF. The CDR3 nucleotides read TGTGCCTGGAGTCCAAAGGGACAGGGTACTAATGAAAAACTGTTTTTT.

The table lists this clone with a few counts. J is TRBJ1-2 and V is TRBV6-6; TRBD1 aligns across 7 bases. This CDR3 spans 13 amino acids. Trimming cost V 6 bases and J 4 bases; bases outside gene matches: 5. Germline V lookup: CDR1 MNHNY, CDR2 SVGAGI (reference sequence). The CDR3 DNA sequence: TGTGCCAGCAGCCGACAGGGCATCTATGGCTACACCTTC. It is translated as CASSRQGIYGYTF.

The genes are TRBV5-4 and TRBJ2-1, with D perhaps matching TRBD2 (6 bases). The V gene lost 2 bases and the J gene lost 10 bases, with 7 bases spanning the gap. There are 11 residues in the CDR3. Germline CDR1 reads SGHNT; CDR2 reads YYREEE (reference sequence). DNA of the CDR3: TGTGCCAGCAGCTTCCTAGCGGAGCAGTTCTTC. Amino acids: CASSFLAEQFF.

This chain links TRBV7-3 with TRBJ2-1; 9 bases fit TRBD1. From germline, CDR1 is SGHTA and CDR2 FQGTGA. This CDR3 is 15 amino acids long. The V and J ends lost 5 bases and 2 bases, in that order; junction bases with no gene match: 4. The CDR3: CASSPDRGPYNEQFF. CDR3 nucleotides: TGTGCCAGCAGCCCGGACAGGGGCCCCTACAATGAGCAGTTCTTC.

Concerning this clone itself: Other DNA sequences in this specimen translate into the identical CDR3. The chain joins TRBV7-2 to TRBJ2-1, with a possible D match to TRBD1 (6 bases). With 8 bases removed from V and 7 bases from J, the gap between germline ends came to 12 bases. The CDR3 is 12 residues long. Germline V gene sequence: CDR1 SGHTA, CDR2 FQGNSA. The CDR3 region is CASSLQGNEQFF. CDR3 in DNA: TGTGCCAGCTCACTTCAGGGGAATGAGCAGTTCTTC.

This clone has only a few counts. J is TRBJ2-1 and V is TRBV18; TRBD2 matches 7 bases. V lost 1 base to trimming and J lost 7 bases; unmatched junction nucleotides: 7. This CDR3 is built from 15 residues. Germline CDR1 KGHSH, CDR2 LQKENI. The CDR3 coding sequence is TGTGCCAGCTCACCACAGACTAGCAGCACTAATGAGCAGTTCTTC. Encoded protein: CASSPQTSSTNEQFF.

This chain joins TRBV5-4 and TRBJ2-2, with 10 positions matching TRBD1. J gave up 4 bases and V 4 bases, and 4 bases lay outside the gene matches. The CDR3 contains 15 residues. Per germline, CDR1 SGHNT and CDR2 YYREEE (reference sequence). The CDR3 reads CASSRDRGSTGELFF. CDR3 DNA: TGTGCCAGCAGCCGGGACAGGGGCAGCACCGGGGAGCTGTTTTTT.

The chain uses TRBV14 and TRBJ2-6; TRBD1 matches 10 bases. The V gene's germline CDR1 is SGHDN and CDR2 FVKESK. CDR3 length equals 18 residues. The V gene end was trimmed by 7 bases and the J gene end by 4 bases; junction bases not matched to a gene: 13. CDR3 in DNA: TGTGCCAGCAACCGAATGGGACAGGGGACGGGAGGGGCCAACGTCCTGACTTTC. It encodes CASNRMGQGTGGANVLTF. The full variable domain, completed using reference TRBV14 and TRBJ2-6, is EAGVTQFPSHSVIEKGQTVTLRCDPISGHDNLYWYRRVMGKEIKFLLHFVKESKQDESGMPNNRFLAERTGGTYSTLKVQPAELEDSGVYFCASNRMGQGTGGANVLTFGAGSRLTVL.